The following is a TCR beta chain sequence with its context. It has no known antigen specificity. No quality values exist for individual bases; no much larger clone is one base distant. The data originate from a study of cytomegalovirus exposure and HLA in healthy donors (dated by TCRdb to the late 2010s). Broadly, across the study: In an earlier analysis of approximately 500 of the donors, less than 350 Gb of sequence data and just under 120 million unique TCR beta sequences from about 190 million T cells were reported. In the later analysis, no new phenotypic data were used to find candidate immune exposures; instead, reliance was placed on TCR beta sequences and their occurrence across donors. Because of strong linkage in the cohort, 5 or 6 DR-DQ haplotypes were treated as single units for association and clustering. Class I and class II HLA loci were covered by the typing at four-digit resolution. A later analysis re-examined previously published TCR beta repertoires from about 700 donors and added high-resolution HLA genotyping to investigate patterns of TCR occurrence. The number of typed donors differed by locus: about 620-640 for A, B, C, DRB1 and DQB1; some 540 for DQA1; approximately 610 for DPA1; and about 470 for DPB1. The genetic ancestry cluster associated with self-reported Caucasian donors included 81% of the 398 genotyped donors. Among about 360 genotyped donors of the cohort, an average of roughly 240,000 unique TCR beta nucleotide sequences were sequenced per donor, 15% to 20% of them non-productive. The study aimed to test whether cataloging public T cell receptors could reveal signatures of past pathogen exposure. A later genetic analysis took genome-wide SNP genotypes for about three fifths of the 666 donors and used that subset as a discovery cohort. The study combined high-throughput TCR immunosequencing, statistical association of individual TCRs with disease status, and machine learning to predict cytomegalovirus infection status. About 280 gigabases of sequencing data and tens of millions of unique TCR sequences made up an early release that covered several hundred HLA-typed donors. To decide whether each TCR beta V gene segment behaved as functional or pseudogenic, an earlier analysis of approximately 590 of the donors relied on high-throughput TCR beta sequencing. The T cell repertoires of some 670 subjects were profiled by immunosequencing and related to cytomegalovirus serostatus. All discovery cohort repertoires had been generated using a single sequencing platform. Donor age, sex, ethnicity and CMV serostatus were collected together with the repertoire data. Besides the first cohort of hundreds of subjects, a separate validation cohort made up of around 120 different subjects was used.

V loses 2 bases, J loses 4 bases, and the germline ends lie 11 bases apart. CDR1 SEHNR and CDR2 FQNEAQ were looked up in the germline V gene (reference sequence). The CDR3, cysteine through phenylalanine, is 14 amino acids long. Of the read, only the CDR3 DNA is kept; its 42 bases are in frame from base 1. The cohort was made up of several hundred healthy bone marrow donors. All cohort members were sampled while nominally healthy, although unrecorded immune exposures were likely present. The donor was CMV seropositive and was included in the group of 300 or so seropositive cohort members. Every donor gave a peripheral blood sample, and the peripheral blood mononuclear cells from that sample were used for TCR beta sequencing. The Qiagen DNeasy Blood Extraction Kit was used to extract genomic DNA from the blood cell samples. Results the study describes overall, beyond this receptor: At a false discovery rate of 0.05, a later analysis linked roughly 17,000 TCR beta sequences to specific HLA alleles. A later genetic analysis associated a missense DCLRE1C variant with V-gene and J-gene trimming of TCR beta chains, and an independent cohort replicated the association. Broadly in line with IMGT annotations, most TCR beta V segments showed up in productive rearrangements about 90% or about 30% of the time in an earlier analysis of 587 of the donors. Correlated functional status among segregating V segments might be attributable to linkage disequilibrium, but an unknown experimental factor could not be ruled out. Because HLA typing was missing for some donors at each locus, association tests included only the typed subset. A cluster of highly shared sequence variants was judged likely to represent a technical artifact of the sequencing pipeline. It was suggested by the authors that the approach could potentially be generalized to other disease states and immunological phenotypes. A later analysis reported that several top co-occurrence clusters appeared linked to parvovirus B19, influenza, CMV and Epstein-Barr virus. Three of the identified cytomegalovirus-associated TCR beta chains were confirmed in vitro to be specific for cytomegalovirus antigens. Most TCR sequences were seen in very few donors, while some public TCRs were found in many individuals. Only TCR beta chains were sequenced in this cohort, and the absence of alpha or paired-chain data limited detectable features. A later analysis found that HLA-associated TCR beta chains were more clonally expanded and had lower generation probabilities than equally common non-associated chains. In a later analysis, most CMV-associated TCR beta chains were found to appear HLA-restricted, with HLA associations seemingly driven largely by CMV exposure. A further reported finding was that TCR beta sequences accurately predicted the HLA-A and HLA-B alleles for most subjects in the first cohort. According to a later genetic analysis, donors in an Asian-associated ancestry cluster had fewer N-insertions in productive TCRs than the approximately 630-donor mean. Assigning TCR associations to individual alleles was difficult when HLA alleles, especially DR and DQ, strongly co-occurred. For the cohort, immune exposure information was limited to CMV serostatus. The study listed 150 to 200 TCR beta chains as associated with cytomegalovirus. The classifier was reported to diagnose cytomegalovirus status with high specificity and sensitivity in both the original cohort and the validation cohort. In a later analysis, TCR association rates were found to vary across HLA loci, with the most associated TCRs seen for DRB1 alleles and the fewest for HLA-C alleles. Some IMGT-functional V segments, including TRBV6-2 and TRBV6-3, could not be distinguished by the 87-base-pair reads and were therefore excluded. Sequencing depth was assumed to be roughly uniform across donors in the presence/absence analyses, though that assumption may not hold. The earlier analysis of about 600 of the donors excluded roughly 17 rarely observed V segments, including chromosome 9 orphons, because counts were too low.

Library creation used the immunoSEQ multiplex PCR assay. The multiplex PCR relied on a mix of 60 forward primers for TCR Vbeta segments and 13 reverse primers for TCR Jbeta segments. A multiplex PCR assay on genomic DNA amplified the CDR3 region of rearranged TCR beta genes. The amplified TCR beta libraries were sequenced on the Illumina HiSeq System as 87-base-pair reads. The authors' pipeline ran thus. A later analysis tallied 75 million to 95 million unique TCR beta chains across the 700 or so repertoires, and some 12 million of those chains were shared by two or more donors. To remove PCR and sequencing errors, raw reads were error-corrected and collapsed into unique sequences using a nearest-neighbor algorithm that merged closely related sequences. Alignment of CDR3 sequences to IMGT reference sequences was used to assign V, D and J gene segments. Each retained sequence needed at least a six-nucleotide match to both a V gene segment and a J gene segment. Rearrangements were classified as productive when the CDR3 lacked stop codons and remained in frame with V and J, and all other rearrangements were classified as non-productive. Following IMGT convention, CDR3 was defined as the stretch from the second conserved V-encoded cysteine to the conserved J-encoded phenylalanine. The earlier analysis of 500 to 600 of the donors excluded sequences that lacked an unambiguous match to a single V gene segment. An earlier analysis of approximately 590 of the donors classified V segments as functional when productive rearrangements were above 56.7% and as segregating when the standard deviation between donors was above 5%. A statistical classification framework was built to diagnose cytomegalovirus status from the catalog of TCR beta chain sequences. In a later analysis, V and J genes were assigned by comparing TCR nucleotide sequences against IMGT/GENE-DB human TR gene sequences. Using the TCRdist pipeline, a later analysis assigned CDR3 sequences along with most-parsimonious VDJ recombination scenarios. A later analysis defined each TCR beta chain by its CDR3 amino acid sequence plus V-gene family, and excluded reads lacking a unique V-gene family. A later analysis removed 592 highly shared, low-generation-probability nucleotide sequences to deal with suspected cross-contamination and a sequencing artifact. In a later analysis, a clonal expansion index was calculated for each public chain from normalized within-repertoire ranks of inferred template counts. A later analysis computed generation probabilities with a VDJ recombination model fitted to out-of-frame rearrangements, and checked the results against IGoR. In a later analysis, hypergeometric tests were used to score TCR-TCR, TCR-HLA and TCR-CMV co-occurrence, with a repertoire-size bias correction applied to TCR pairs. In a later analysis, false discovery rates were estimated by permuting HLA or CMV assignments 20 times. In a later analysis, co-occurring TCRs were grouped using DBSCAN, and TCRdist sequence similarity was added for clustering within HLA-allele-positive subsets. For co-occurrence clustering, repertoires with fewer than 30,000 or more than 120,000 public chains were excluded, along with five repertoires with anomalous nucleotide sharing. The table was pulled from immuneACCESS by TCRdb, which kept in-frame rearrangements only. Such tables lose some clones; where checked, under half of the loss comes from unresolved V genes, and the rest has no known cause. The V and J calls and clone size are taken from that table; D and trimming were inferred from the DNA. Here the sample has 120,000 to 150,000 clones; 60% to 85% occur a single time. The ten largest clonotypes hold 2.5% to 3.5% of the sample.

This TCR came from a middle-aged man in good health and CMV-seropositive. Sequencing input: PBMCs. The V gene is TRBV7-9 and the J gene is TRBJ1-1, with an unclear D gene assignment. CDR3 protein: CASSLSEGITEAFF. The nucleotides are TGTGCCAGCAGCTTATCCGAGGGTATCACTGAAGCTTTCTTT.